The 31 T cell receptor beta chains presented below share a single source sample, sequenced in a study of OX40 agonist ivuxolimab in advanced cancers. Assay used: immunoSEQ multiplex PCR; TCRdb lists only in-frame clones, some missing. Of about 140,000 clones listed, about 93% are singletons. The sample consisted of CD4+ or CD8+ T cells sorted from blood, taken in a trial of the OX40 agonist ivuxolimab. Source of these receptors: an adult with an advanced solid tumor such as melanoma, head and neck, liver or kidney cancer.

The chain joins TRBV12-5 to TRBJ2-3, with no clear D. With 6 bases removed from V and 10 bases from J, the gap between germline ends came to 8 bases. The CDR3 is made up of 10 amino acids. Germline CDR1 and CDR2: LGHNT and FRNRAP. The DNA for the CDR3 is TGTGCTAGTGGCTCCGGCCCGCAGTATTTT. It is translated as CASGSGPQYF.

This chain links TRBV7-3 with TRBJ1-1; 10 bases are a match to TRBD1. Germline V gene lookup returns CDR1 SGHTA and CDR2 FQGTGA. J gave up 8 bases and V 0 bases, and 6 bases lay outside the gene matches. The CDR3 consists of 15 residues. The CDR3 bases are TGTGCCAGCAGCTTAACCGGGACAGGGGACTACGAAGCTTTCTTT. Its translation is CASSLTGTGDYEAFF.

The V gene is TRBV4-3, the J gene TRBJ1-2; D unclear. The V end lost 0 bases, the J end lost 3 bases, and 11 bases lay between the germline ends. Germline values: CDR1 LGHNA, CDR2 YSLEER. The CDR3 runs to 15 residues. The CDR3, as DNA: TGCGCCAGCAGCCAAGATCGCGGGCAGGACTATGGCTACACCTTC. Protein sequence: CASSQDRGQDYGYTF.

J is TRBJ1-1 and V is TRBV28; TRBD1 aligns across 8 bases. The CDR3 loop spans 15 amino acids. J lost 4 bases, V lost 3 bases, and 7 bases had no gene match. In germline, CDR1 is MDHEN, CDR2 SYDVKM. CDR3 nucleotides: TGTGCCAGCAGTTTTAGCCAGGGGGCCGGCACTGAAGCTTTCTTT. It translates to CASSFSQGAGTEAFF.

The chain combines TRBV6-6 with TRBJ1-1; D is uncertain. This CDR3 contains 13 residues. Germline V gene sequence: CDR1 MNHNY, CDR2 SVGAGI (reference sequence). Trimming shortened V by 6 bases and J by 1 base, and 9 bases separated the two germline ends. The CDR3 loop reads CASSGRWNTEAFF. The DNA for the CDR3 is TGTGCCAGCAGCGGCCGATGGAACACTGAAGCTTTCTTT.

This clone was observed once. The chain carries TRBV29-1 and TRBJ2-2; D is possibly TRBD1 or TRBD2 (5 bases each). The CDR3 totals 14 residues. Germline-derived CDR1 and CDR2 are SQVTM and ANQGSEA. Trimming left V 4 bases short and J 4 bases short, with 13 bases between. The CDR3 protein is CSVGLAGSTGELFF. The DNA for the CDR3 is TGCAGCGTTGGCCTAGCAGGGAGCACCGGGGAGCTGTTTTTT.

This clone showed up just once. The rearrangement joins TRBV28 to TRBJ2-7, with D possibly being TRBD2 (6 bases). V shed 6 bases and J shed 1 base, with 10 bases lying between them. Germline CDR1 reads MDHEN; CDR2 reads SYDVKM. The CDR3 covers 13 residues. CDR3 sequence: CASRSGGSYEQYF. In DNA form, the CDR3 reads TGTGCCAGCAGGTCCGGGGGTTCCTACGAGCAGTACTTC.

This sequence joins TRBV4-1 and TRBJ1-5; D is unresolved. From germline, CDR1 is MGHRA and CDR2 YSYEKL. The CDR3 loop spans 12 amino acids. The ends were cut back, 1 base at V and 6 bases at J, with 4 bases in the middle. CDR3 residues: CASSQGAQPQHF. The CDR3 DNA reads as TGCGCCAGCAGCCAAGGGGCTCAGCCCCAGCATTTT.

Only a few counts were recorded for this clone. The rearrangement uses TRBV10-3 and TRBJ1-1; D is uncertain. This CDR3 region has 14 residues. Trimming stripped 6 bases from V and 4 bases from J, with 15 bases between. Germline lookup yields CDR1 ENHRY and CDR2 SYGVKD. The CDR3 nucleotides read TGTGCCATCAGGCCGGCAAACTCAGTCACTGAAGCTTTCTTT. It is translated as CAIRPANSVTEAFF.

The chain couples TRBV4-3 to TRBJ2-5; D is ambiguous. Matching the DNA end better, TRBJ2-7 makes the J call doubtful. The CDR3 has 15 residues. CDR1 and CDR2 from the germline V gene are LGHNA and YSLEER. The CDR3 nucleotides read TGCGCCAGCAGCCAAGATGCAGTGTTGGTGGGCGAGCAGTACTTC. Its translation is CASSQDAVLVGEQYF.

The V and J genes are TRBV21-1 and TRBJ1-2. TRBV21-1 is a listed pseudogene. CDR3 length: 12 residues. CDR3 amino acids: CARDWDNYGYTF. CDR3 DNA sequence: TGTGCCAGAGATTGGGATAACTATGGCTACACCTTC.

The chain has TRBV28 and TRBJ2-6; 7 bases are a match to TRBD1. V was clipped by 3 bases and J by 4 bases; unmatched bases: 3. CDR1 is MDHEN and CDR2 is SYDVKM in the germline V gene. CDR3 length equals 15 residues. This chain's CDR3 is CASSFRGLGANVLTF. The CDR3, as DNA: TGTGCCAGCAGTTTTAGGGGGCTGGGGGCCAACGTCCTGACTTTC.

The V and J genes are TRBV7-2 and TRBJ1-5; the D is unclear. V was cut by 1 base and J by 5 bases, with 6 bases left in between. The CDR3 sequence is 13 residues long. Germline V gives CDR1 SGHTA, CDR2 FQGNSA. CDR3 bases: TGTGCCAGCAGCTTAGAAGGGCATCAGCCCCAGCATTTT. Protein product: CASSLEGHQPQHF.

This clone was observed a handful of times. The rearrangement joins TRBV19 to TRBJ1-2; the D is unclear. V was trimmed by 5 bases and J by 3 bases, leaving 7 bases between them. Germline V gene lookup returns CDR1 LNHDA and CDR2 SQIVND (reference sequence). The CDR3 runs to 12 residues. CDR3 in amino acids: CASSSGYYGYTF. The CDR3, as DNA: TGTGCCAGTAGTTCTGGGTACTATGGCTACACCTTC.

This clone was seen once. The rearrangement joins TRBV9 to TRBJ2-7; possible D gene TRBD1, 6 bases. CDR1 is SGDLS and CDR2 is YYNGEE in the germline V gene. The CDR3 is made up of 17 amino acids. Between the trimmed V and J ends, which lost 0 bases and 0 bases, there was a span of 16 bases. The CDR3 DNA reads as TGTGCCAGCAGCGTAGAGGTGGGGGCAGGGAGCTCCTACGAGCAGTACTTC. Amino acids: CASSVEVGAGSSYEQYF. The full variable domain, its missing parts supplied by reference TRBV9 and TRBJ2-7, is DSGVTQTPKHLITATGQRVTLRCSPRSGDLSVYWYQQSLDQGLQFLIQYYNGEERAKGNILERFSAQQFPDLHSELNLSSLELGDSALYFCASSVEVGAGSSYEQYFGPGTRLTVT.

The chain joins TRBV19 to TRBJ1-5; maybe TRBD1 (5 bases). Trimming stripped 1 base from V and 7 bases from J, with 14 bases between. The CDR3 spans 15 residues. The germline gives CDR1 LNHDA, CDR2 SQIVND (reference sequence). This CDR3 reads CASSIGIGVDQPQHF. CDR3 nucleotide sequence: TGTGCCAGTAGTATAGGGATAGGGGTGGACCAGCCCCAGCATTTT.

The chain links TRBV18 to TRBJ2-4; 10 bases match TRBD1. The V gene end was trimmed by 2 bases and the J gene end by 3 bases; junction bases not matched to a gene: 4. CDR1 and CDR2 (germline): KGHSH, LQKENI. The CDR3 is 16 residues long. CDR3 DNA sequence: TGTGCCAGCTCACCAGACAGGGGGCGCGTCAAAAACATTCAGTACTTC. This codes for CASSPDRGRVKNIQYF.

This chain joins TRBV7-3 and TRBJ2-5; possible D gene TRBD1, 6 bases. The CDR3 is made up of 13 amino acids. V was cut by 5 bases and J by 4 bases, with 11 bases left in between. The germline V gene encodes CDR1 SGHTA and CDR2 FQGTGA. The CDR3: CASSRGQRETQYF. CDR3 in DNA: TGTGCCAGCAGCCGAGGACAGCGAGAGACCCAGTACTTC.

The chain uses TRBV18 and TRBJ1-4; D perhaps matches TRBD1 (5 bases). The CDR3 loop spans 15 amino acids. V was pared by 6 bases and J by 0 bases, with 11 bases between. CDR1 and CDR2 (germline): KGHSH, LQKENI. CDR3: CASSHTGATNEKLFF. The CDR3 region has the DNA TGTGCCAGCTCTCACACAGGAGCAACTAATGAAAAACTGTTTTTT.

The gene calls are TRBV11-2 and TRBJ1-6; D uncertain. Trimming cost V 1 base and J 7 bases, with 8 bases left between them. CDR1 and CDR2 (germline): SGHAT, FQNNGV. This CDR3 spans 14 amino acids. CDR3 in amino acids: CASSLARPNSPLHF. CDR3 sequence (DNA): TGTGCCAGCAGCTTAGCGCGCCCGAATTCACCCCTCCACTTT.

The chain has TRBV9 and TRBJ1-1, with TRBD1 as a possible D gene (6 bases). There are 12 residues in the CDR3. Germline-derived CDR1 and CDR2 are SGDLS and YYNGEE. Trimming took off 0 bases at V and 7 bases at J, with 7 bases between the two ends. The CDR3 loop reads CASSVVTGEAFF. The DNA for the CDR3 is TGTGCCAGCAGCGTAGTGACAGGTGAAGCTTTCTTT.

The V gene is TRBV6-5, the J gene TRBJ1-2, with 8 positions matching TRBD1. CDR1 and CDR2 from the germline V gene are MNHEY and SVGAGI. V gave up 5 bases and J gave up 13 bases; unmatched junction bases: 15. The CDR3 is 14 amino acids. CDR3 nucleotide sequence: TGTGCCAGCAGTAAAACCGGGACAGGCCTTGGCGGCACCTTC. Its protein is CASSKTGTGLGGTF.

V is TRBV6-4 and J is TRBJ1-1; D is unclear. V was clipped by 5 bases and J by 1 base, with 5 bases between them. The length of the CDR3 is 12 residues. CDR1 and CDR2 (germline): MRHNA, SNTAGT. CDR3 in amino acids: CASSQGNTEAFF. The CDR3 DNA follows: TGTGCCAGCAGTCAAGGGAACACTGAAGCTTTCTTT.

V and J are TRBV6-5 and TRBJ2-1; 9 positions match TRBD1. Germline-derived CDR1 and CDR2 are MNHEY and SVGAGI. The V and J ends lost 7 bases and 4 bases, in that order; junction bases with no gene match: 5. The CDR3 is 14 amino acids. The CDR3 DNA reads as TGTGCCAGCACCGGGACAGGGAAGTACAATGAGCAGTTCTTC. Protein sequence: CASTGTGKYNEQFF.

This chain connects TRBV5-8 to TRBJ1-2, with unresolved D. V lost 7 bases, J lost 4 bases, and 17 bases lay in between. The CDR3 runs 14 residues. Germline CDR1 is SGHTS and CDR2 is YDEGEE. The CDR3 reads CASEATRHLYGYTF. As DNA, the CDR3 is TGTGCCAGCGAGGCAACCCGACACCTCTATGGCTACACCTTC.

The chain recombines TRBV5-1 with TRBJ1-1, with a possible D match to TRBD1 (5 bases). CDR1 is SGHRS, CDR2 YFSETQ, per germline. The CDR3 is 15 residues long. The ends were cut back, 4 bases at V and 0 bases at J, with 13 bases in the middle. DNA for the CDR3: TGCGCCAGCAGCCCGGAGGGGAAGGTGAACACTGAAGCTTTCTTT. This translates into CASSPEGKVNTEAFF.

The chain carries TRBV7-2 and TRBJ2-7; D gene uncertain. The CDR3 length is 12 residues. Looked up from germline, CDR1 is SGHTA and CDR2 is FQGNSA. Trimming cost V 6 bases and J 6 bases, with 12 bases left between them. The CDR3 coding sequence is TGTGCCAGCAGTTCCACATCGTTCGAGCAGTACTTC. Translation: CASSSTSFEQYF.

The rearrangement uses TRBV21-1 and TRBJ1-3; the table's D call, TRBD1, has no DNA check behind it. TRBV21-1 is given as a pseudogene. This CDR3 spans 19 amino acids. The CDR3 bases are TGTGCCAGCACCCCTAATATTGGACAGGGGGTACTCTCTGGAAACACCATATATTTT. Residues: CASTPNIGQGVLSGNTIYF.

The CDR3 reads CASSYVQDYGYTF. CDR3 bases: TGTGCCAGCAGTTACGTACAGGACTATGGCTACACCTTC. The genes are TRBV6-5 and TRBJ1-2; tentatively, D is TRBD1 (5 bases). V was cut by 2 bases and J by 3 bases, with 7 bases left in between. The length of the CDR3 is 13 residues. CDR1 and CDR2 (germline): MNHEY, SVGAGI.

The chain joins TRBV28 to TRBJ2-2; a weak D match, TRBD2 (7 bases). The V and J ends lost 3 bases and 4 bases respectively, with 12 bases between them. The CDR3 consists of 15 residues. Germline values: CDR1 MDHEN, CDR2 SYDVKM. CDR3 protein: CASSFPGGFTGELFF. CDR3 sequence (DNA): TGTGCCAGCAGTTTTCCGGGGGGCTTCACCGGGGAGCTGTTTTTT.

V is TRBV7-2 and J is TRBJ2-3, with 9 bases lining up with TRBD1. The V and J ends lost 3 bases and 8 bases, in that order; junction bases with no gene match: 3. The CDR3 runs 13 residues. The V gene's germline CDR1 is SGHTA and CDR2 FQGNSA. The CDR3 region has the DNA TGTGCCAGCAGCTTCGGGACAGGGATTACGCAGTATTTT. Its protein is CASSFGTGITQYF.